Each of the 25 T cell receptor beta chains below was sequenced from the same sample in a study of cytomegalovirus exposure and HLA in healthy donors. PCR used 60 Vbeta primers and 13 Jbeta primers. Sequencing was performed with immunoSEQ multiplex PCR; in TCRdb, only in-frame clones are kept and a portion is missing. The sample contains 160,000 or so clones, roughly 85% of which appear only once. Sample: PBMCs. The source is a man aged 35 to 55 in good health and CMV-seronegative.

The chain carries TRBV2 and TRBJ2-1; tentative D call: TRBD1 (6 bases). With 8 bases removed from V and 3 bases from J, the gap between germline ends came to 14 bases. CDR1 is SNHLY, CDR2 FYNNEI, per germline. This CDR3 is built from 14 residues. The CDR3 sequence is CASRVVRGYNEQFF. The DNA for the CDR3 is TGTGCCAGCCGGGTCGTCAGGGGCTACAATGAGCAGTTCTTC.

The V call is TRBV6-1, the J call TRBJ2-4, with D unresolved. Germline CDR1 MNHNS, CDR2 SASEGT. With 3 bases removed from V and 6 bases from J, the gap between germline ends came to 15 bases. This CDR3 contains 15 residues. CDR3 protein: CASSDPSTLGNIQYF. The DNA for the CDR3 is TGTGCCAGCAGTGATCCATCGACCCTAGGAAACATTCAGTACTTC.

CDR3 coding DNA: TGTGCCAGCAGTGTGGAGGATGTTGGGACCCAGTACTTC. The encoded protein is CASSVEDVGTQYF. This chain connects TRBV6-1 to TRBJ2-5; a possible D gene is TRBD2 (5 bases). The CDR3 loop spans 13 amino acids. V was pared by 4 bases and J by 7 bases, with 13 bases between. The V gene's germline CDR1 is MNHNS and CDR2 SASEGT.

V and J are TRBV19 and TRBJ2-3; perhaps TRBD2 as D (6 bases). Trimming pared 6 bases from V and 5 bases from J, leaving 12 bases between. The CDR3 covers 13 residues. CDR1 LNHDA and CDR2 SQIVND come from the germline V gene (reference sequence). Here the CDR3 reads CASRRDGGDTQYF. The CDR3 DNA is TGTGCCAGTAGGAGAGACGGGGGAGATACGCAGTATTTT.

The rearrangement uses TRBV12-5 and TRBJ2-5; possible D gene TRBD2, 6 bases. Trimming removed 4 bases at V and 0 bases at J, with 27 bases between. Per germline, CDR1 LGHNT and CDR2 FRNRAP. The length of the CDR3 is 20 residues. The CDR3 spells CASGSPPNRAGLLYQETQYF. CDR3 sequence (DNA): TGTGCTAGTGGTTCCCCGCCAAACAGAGCTGGACTACTTTACCAAGAGACCCAGTACTTC.

This clone showed up just a few times. The chain links TRBV5-5 to TRBJ2-4; 9 bases are shared with TRBD1. In germline, CDR1 is SGHKS, CDR2 YYEKEE (reference sequence). V shed 3 bases, J shed 0 bases, and the junction held 10 bases outside the gene matches. There are 18 residues in the CDR3. CDR3 bases: TGTGCCAGCAGCTCCATATTCCGGGACAGGGTAGCCAAAAACATTCAGTACTTC. Translating it yields CASSSIFRDRVAKNIQYF.

The genes are TRBV7-2 and TRBJ1-2; a possible D gene is TRBD1 (5 bases). The ends were cut back, 5 bases at V and 4 bases at J, with 14 bases in the middle. The CDR3 runs 14 residues. The V gene's germline CDR1 is SGHTA and CDR2 FQGNSA. CDR3 residues: CASSSQGSIYGYTF. For the CDR3, the DNA is TGTGCCAGCAGCAGTCAGGGTTCGATCTATGGCTACACCTTC.

The chain uses TRBV9 and TRBJ2-4, with D possibly matching TRBD2 (6 bases). The ends were cut back, 0 bases at V and 1 base at J, with 29 bases in the middle. The CDR3 is 22 amino acids. Looked up from germline, CDR1 is SGDLS and CDR2 is YYNGEE. The CDR3 here is CASSVVGWEVGFPIEAKNIQYF. As DNA, the CDR3 is TGTGCCAGCAGCGTAGTCGGGTGGGAGGTTGGTTTCCCCATTGAGGCCAAAAACATTCAGTACTTC.

The rearrangement joins TRBV27 to TRBJ1-5; TRBD1 matches 11 bases. Germline lookup yields CDR1 MNHEY and CDR2 SMNVEV (reference sequence). The CDR3 is made up of 18 amino acids. With V trimmed by 1 base and J by 3 bases, 8 bases remained unmatched. Here the CDR3 reads CASSLWDRGDSDNQPQHF. The CDR3 DNA reads TGTGCCAGCAGTTTATGGGACAGGGGGGATTCGGACAATCAGCCCCAGCATTTT.

This clone was seen only once. V gene TRBV13 combines with J gene TRBJ2-5; 7 bases line up with TRBD2. The J call is uncertain, as TRBJ2-7 better fits the DNA end. Germline V gene sequence: CDR1 PRHDT, CDR2 FYEKMQ (reference sequence). The CDR3 is 15 amino acids. The CDR3: CASSLVTAGVYEQYF. The CDR3, as DNA: TGTGCCAGCAGCTTAGTAACGGCGGGAGTCTACGAGCAGTACTTC.

V usage is TRBV9 and J usage is TRBJ2-7; D is possibly TRBD1 (5 bases). Germline CDR1 and CDR2: SGDLS and YYNGEE. Trimming left V 0 bases short and J 2 bases short, with 9 bases between. CDR3 length: 14 amino acids. CDR3 coding DNA: TGTGCCAGCAGCGTAGGTACAGGCCCCTACGAGCAGTACTTC. Translation: CASSVGTGPYEQYF.

This chain joins TRBV7-6 and TRBJ2-5, with TRBD2 matching 7 bases. CDR1 is SGHVS, CDR2 FNYEAQ, per germline. The CDR3 is 15 residues long. The V and J ends lost 0 bases and 5 bases, in that order; junction bases with no gene match: 6. CDR3 DNA sequence: TGTGCCAGCAGCTTAGCGGGCGGGAGAATGGAGACCCAGTACTTC. It is translated as CASSLAGGRMETQYF.

V gene TRBV18 combines with J gene TRBJ2-7; D possibly corresponds to TRBD2 (6 bases). This CDR3 region has 14 residues. The germline gives CDR1 KGHSH, CDR2 LQKENI. Trimming removed 4 bases at V and 5 bases at J, with 15 bases between. CDR3 in amino acids: CASSLAGFRNEQYF. The CDR3 DNA is TGTGCCAGCTCACTCGCGGGGTTCAGGAACGAGCAGTACTTC.

The V and J genes are TRBV30 and TRBJ2-1, with TRBD1 matching 11 bases. Germline CDR1 is GTSNPN and CDR2 is SVGIG (reference sequence). The CDR3 consists of 13 residues. J was trimmed by 10 bases and V by 3 bases; bases with no gene match: 5. Here the CDR3 reads CAWRDRGLREQFF. CDR3 bases: TGTGCCTGGAGGGACAGGGGGCTCAGGGAGCAGTTCTTC.

The V and J genes are TRBV6-1 and TRBJ1-5, with D tentatively TRBD1 (5 bases). Germline V gene sequence: CDR1 MNHNS, CDR2 SASEGT. The CDR3 runs to 14 residues. Between the trimmed V and J ends, which lost 0 bases and 6 bases, there was a span of 9 bases. CDR3 DNA sequence: TGTGCCAGCAGTGAAGCCCCGACAGTTCAGCCCCAGCATTTT. Translated, it gives CASSEAPTVQPQHF.

The CDR3 bases are TGTGCCAGCAGTGAATACGCGGGAGGTTACAATGAGCAGTTCTTC. This encodes CASSEYAGGYNEQFF. The chain is built from TRBV25-1 and TRBJ2-1; 8 positions agree with TRBD2. Germline trimming cut 0 bases from V and 4 bases from J; bases unmatched to any gene: 2. Germline CDR1 reads MGHDK; CDR2 reads SYGVNS. The CDR3 is 15 residues long.

The gene calls are TRBV13 and TRBJ2-4; 7 bases map to TRBD1. With V trimmed by 4 bases and J by 0 bases, 3 bases remained unmatched. The CDR3 loop spans 15 amino acids. The germline CDR1 and CDR2 sequences are PRHDT and FYEKMQ (reference sequence). CDR3 nucleotides: TGTGCCAGCAGCTCCGAGGGGGCAGCCAAAAACATTCAGTACTTC. It codes for CASSSEGAAKNIQYF.

The chain recombines TRBV2 with TRBJ1-1; D not certain. Germline V gene lookup returns CDR1 SNHLY and CDR2 FYNNEI. V dropped 5 bases and J dropped 2 bases, with 9 bases sitting between them. The CDR3 has 13 amino acids. The CDR3 sequence is CASSQAVNTEAFF. CDR3 coding DNA: TGTGCCAGCAGTCAGGCTGTTAACACTGAAGCTTTCTTT.

This clone was seen just once. The chain couples TRBV7-9 to TRBJ2-5; 8 bases match TRBD1. CDR3 size: 13 residues. With V trimmed by 4 bases and J by 4 bases, 2 bases remained unmatched. The germline V gene has CDR1 SEHNR and CDR2 FQNEAQ (reference sequence). CDR3 DNA sequence: TGTGCCAGCAGCTCAGGGGGCGTAGAGACCCAGTACTTC. This gives the protein CASSSGGVETQYF.

The sample holds one count of this clone. The rearrangement links TRBV5-6 to TRBJ2-5, with 7 bases identical to TRBD2. In germline, CDR1 is SGHDT, CDR2 YYEEEE. CDR3 length: 16 residues. Trimming took 3 bases from V and 5 from J; bases not matched to a gene: 13. CDR3 protein: CASSSLGGSRTETQYF. The CDR3 coding sequence is TGTGCCAGCAGCTCTCTCGGGGGGTCCAGGACGGAGACCCAGTACTTC.

The chain uses TRBV9 and TRBJ2-5, with D unresolved. Trimming removed 0 bases at V and 2 bases at J, with 11 bases between. CDR1 is SGDLS, CDR2 YYNGEE, per germline. The CDR3 length is 15 residues. CDR3 sequence: CASSVAGRRQETQYF. The CDR3 nucleotides are TGTGCCAGCAGCGTAGCCGGTAGGAGACAAGAGACCCAGTACTTC.

V and J are TRBV14 and TRBJ2-7, with no clear D. Trimming took 0 bases from V and 3 from J, leaving 9 bases between them. The length of the CDR3 is 14 residues. From germline, CDR1 is SGHDN and CDR2 FVKESK. The DNA of the CDR3 is TGTGCCAGCAGCCAAGACCGTAGTTTCTACGAGCAGTACTTC. This translates into CASSQDRSFYEQYF. The full variable domain, its missing parts supplied by reference TRBV14 and TRBJ2-7, is EAGVTQFPSHSVIEKGQTVTLRCDPISGHDNLYWYRRVMGKEIKFLLHFVKESKQDESGMPNNRFLAERTGGTYSTLKVQPAELEDSGVYFCASSQDRSFYEQYFGPGTRLTVT.

The chain joins TRBV11-3 to TRBJ2-3; D may be TRBD2 (6 bases). This CDR3 comprises 15 residues. Trimming took 5 bases from V and 2 from J, leaving 14 bases between them. Looked up from germline, CDR1 is SGHNT and CDR2 is YENEEA. Written as DNA, the CDR3 is TGTGCCAGCAGCCTTAGCGGAAAGACCACAGATACGCAGTATTTT. It specifies CASSLSGKTTDTQYF.

The V call is TRBV2, the J call TRBJ1-2, with 10 bases matching TRBD1. The V gene's germline CDR1 is SNHLY and CDR2 FYNNEI. The CDR3 extends over 15 amino acids. Trimming at V came to 7 bases and at J to 2 bases, leaving 7 bases not matched to a gene. For the CDR3, the DNA is TGTGCCAGCAAGACAGGGGGCGTTAGAAACTATGGCTACACCTTC. Encoded protein: CASKTGGVRNYGYTF.

The CDR3 here is CASAGSLDEKLFF. In DNA, the CDR3 is TGTGCCAGTGCCGGGAGTCTGGATGAAAAACTGTTTTTT. The chain links TRBV19 to TRBJ1-4; D remains ambiguous. Germline loops: CDR1 LNHDA, CDR2 SQIVND (reference sequence). The CDR3 totals 13 residues. V shed 8 bases and J shed 6 bases, with 13 bases lying between them.